These 13 T cell receptor beta chains were all obtained from the same sample, sequenced in a study of metastatic and nonmetastatic thyroid tumors. All patients reached thyroid surgery having received no treatment beforehand. TCRdb re-called clones from the PCR reads using MiXCR. The data contain around 42,000 clones, over 10% of them singletons. The sequenced sample was blood. The receptor source for this set is a male donor with papillary thyroid cancer or a benign thyroid nodule (not recorded which). Some clones in this sample may be carry-over from other donors' samples.

This clone has a count of ten or more. The J gene is TRBJ2-6, the V gene TRBV5-1; D perhaps matches TRBD1 (6 bases). V gave up 4 bases and J gave up 2 bases, with 10 bases separating them. This CDR3 has 15 amino acids. Germline V lookup: CDR1 SGHRS, CDR2 YFSETQ. CDR3 in amino acids: CASSVGGAGANVLTF. For the CDR3, the DNA is TGCGCCAGCAGCGTAGGGGGAGCTGGGGCCAACGTCCTGACTTTC.

The rearrangement links TRBV7-9 to TRBJ2-7; D ambiguous. The CDR3 contains 14 residues. Germline values: CDR1 SEHNR, CDR2 FQNEAQ (reference sequence). V was trimmed by 1 base and J by 2 bases, leaving 9 bases between them. The CDR3 here is CASSLGQLAYEQYF. The CDR3 DNA sequence: TGTGCCAGCAGCTTAGGCCAGCTAGCCTACGAGCAGTACTTC.

This clone was observed many times. The chain combines TRBV9 with TRBJ1-2; perhaps TRBD1 as D (6 bases). Between the trimmed V and J ends, which lost 3 bases and 6 bases, there was a span of 18 bases. CDR1 SGDLS and CDR2 YYNGEE come from the germline V gene. CDR3 length: 15 amino acids. The CDR3 loop is CASSARITGTNGYTF. In DNA form, the CDR3 reads TGTGCCAGCAGCGCGAGGATCACAGGGACGAATGGCTACACCTTC.

This clone was recorded at least ten times. The chain couples TRBV7-9 to TRBJ2-1, with 7 bases matching TRBD2. Germline V gives CDR1 SEHNR, CDR2 FQNEAQ (reference sequence). Trimming at V came to 5 bases and at J to 3 bases, leaving 7 bases not matched to a gene. This CDR3 spans 15 amino acids. This chain's CDR3 is CASSPASGVYNEQFF. CDR3 DNA: TGTGCCAGCAGCCCCGCCAGCGGGGTCTACAATGAGCAGTTCTTC.

Of note for this clone: This could be a read error, since a much larger clone is one nucleotide away. Other nucleotide sequences from this sample produce the same CDR3. V usage is TRBV9 and J usage is TRBJ2-7; D is possibly TRBD1 (5 bases). Deletions cut 2 bases from V and 0 bases from J, with 9 bases between. This CDR3 region has 14 residues. The V gene's germline CDR1 is SGDLS and CDR2 YYNGEE. For the CDR3, the DNA is TGTGCCAGCAGCGTGGGGCGCCCCTCCTACGAGCAGTACTTC. Translated, it gives CASSVGRPSYEQYF.

This clone has ten or more counts. One end of the junction varies from germline; a read error may be responsible. This chain links TRBV5-5 with TRBJ1-2; D is perhaps TRBD1 (5 bases). This CDR3 is 11 amino acids long. From germline, CDR1 is SGHKS and CDR2 YYEKEE (reference sequence). The CDR3 spells CASSLAGRVAF. CDR3 sequence (DNA): TGTGCCAGCAGCTTGGCAGGCAGGGTTGCTTTC.

As to this clone: This clone may be a read error of a much larger clone one base away. This CDR3 is also generated by other DNA sequences in the sample. This sequence joins TRBV5-1 and TRBJ1-4; D unresolved. The CDR3 extends over 16 amino acids. Germline V gives CDR1 SGHRS, CDR2 YFSETQ. The DNA of the CDR3 is TGCGTCAGCAGCTTTGGCCAAGAAAGGGTGGGTGAAAAACTTTTTTTT. This sequence encodes CVSSFGQERVGEKLFF.

This clone was found many times. The gene calls are TRBV5-1 and TRBJ2-3; TRBD1 matches 8 bases. V lost 3 bases, J lost 8 bases, and 5 bases stayed unmatched. Germline assignment: CDR1 SGHRS and CDR2 YFSETQ. CDR3 length: 13 amino acids. The CDR3 sequence is CASSYGQGGTQYF. The CDR3 DNA sequence: TGCGCCAGCAGCTACGGACAGGGCGGTACGCAGTATTTT.

This clone was observed at least ten times. The chain joins TRBV20-1 to TRBJ2-7, with D perhaps TRBD1 (6 bases). Germline V lookup: CDR1 DFQATT, CDR2 SNEGSKA (reference sequence). The CDR3 spans 13 residues. The V end lost 6 bases, the J end lost 1 base, and 13 bases lay between the germline ends. The CDR3 region is CSATRGSSYEQYF. CDR3 coding DNA: TGCAGTGCCACCAGGGGTTCGTCCTACGAGCAGTACTTC.

This clone came up a few times. V gene TRBV14 combines with J gene TRBJ2-3; 9 positions match TRBD2. The CDR3 covers 20 residues. The V gene's germline CDR1 is SGHDN and CDR2 FVKESK. J gave up 0 bases and V 1 base, and 14 bases lay outside the gene matches. The chain's CDR3 is CASSQVLGLTSGYSTDTQYF. The CDR3 DNA reads as TGTGCCAGCAGCCAAGTTCTGGGTTTAACTAGCGGGTATAGCACAGATACGCAGTATTTT. Full variable domain (missing parts from reference TRBV14 and TRBJ2-3): EAGVTQFPSHSVIEKGQTVTLRCDPISGHDNLYWYRRVMGKEIKFLLHFVKESKQDESGMPNNRFLAERTGGTYSTLKVQPAELEDSGVYFCASSQVLGLTSGYSTDTQYFGPGTRLTVL.

Note on this clone: Possible read error: a much larger clone is one base away. The chain has TRBV3-1 and TRBJ2-2; D is possibly TRBD2 (5 bases). V dropped 0 bases and J dropped 2 bases, with 10 bases sitting between them. The CDR3 runs to 16 residues. Germline V gene data show CDR1 as LGHDT and CDR2 as YNNKEL (reference sequence). The CDR3 loop reads CASSQDIDYNTGELFF. Written as DNA, the CDR3 is TGTGCCAGCAGCCAAGATATAGACTACAACACCGGGGAGCTGTTTTTT.

The chain recombines TRBV3-1 with TRBJ2-5; D is uncertain. Trimming pared 4 bases from V and 2 bases from J, leaving 17 bases between. Germline V gives CDR1 LGHDT, CDR2 YNNKEL (reference sequence). The CDR3 has 16 amino acids. CDR3 bases: TGTGCCAGCAGCCTCTTTTTTTCTGGCGAGCAAGAGACCCAGTACTTC. Translation: CASSLFFSGEQETQYF.

This clone was picked up many times. The V and J genes are TRBV6-1 and TRBJ1-1; maybe TRBD1 (5 bases). V lost 8 bases, J lost 0 bases, and 19 bases lay in between. The germline V gene has CDR1 MNHNS and CDR2 SASEGT. The length of the CDR3 is 16 residues. The CDR3 region has the DNA TGTGCCAGCGGGAGAACAGGTAACCTCATGAACACTGAAGCTTTCTTT. It yields the protein CASGRTGNLMNTEAFF.